This entry lists 21 T cell receptor beta chains sequenced from one sample in a study of OX40 agonist ivuxolimab in advanced cancers. Libraries were prepared by immunoSEQ multiplex PCR; TCRdb keeps only in-frame clonotypes and omits some of them. The sample lists 100,000 or so clones, roughly 94% occurring once. The sequenced sample was CD4+ or CD8+ T cells sorted from blood, obtained in a trial of the OX40 agonist ivuxolimab. These receptors came from an adult with an advanced solid tumor such as melanoma, head and neck, liver or kidney cancer.

This clone was observed a handful of times. The chain uses TRBV6-5 and TRBJ1-1, with D maybe TRBD1 (6 bases). Trimming removed 5 bases from V and 6 bases from J, with 16 bases in between. Looked up from germline, CDR1 is MNHEY and CDR2 is SVGAGI. The CDR3 spans 14 residues. The CDR3 loop reads CASSTDRSSSEAFF. The DNA of the CDR3 is TGTGCCAGCAGTACCGACAGGTCGAGCTCTGAAGCTTTCTTT.

V gene TRBV5-1 combines with J gene TRBJ1-1; 7 bases match TRBD1. The germline gives CDR1 SGHRS, CDR2 YFSETQ. V lost 5 bases and J lost 0; bases outside the gene matches: 4. This CDR3 is 14 amino acids long. The DNA for the CDR3 is TGCGCCAGCAGAGAACAGGGGATGAACACTGAAGCTTTCTTT. Its protein is CASREQGMNTEAFF.

This chain links TRBV11-2 with TRBJ2-4; TRBD1 matches 8 bases. The CDR3 spans 17 residues. The germline CDR1 and CDR2 sequences are SGHAT and FQNNGV. The junction had 15 bases not matched to a gene; V was cut back by 6 bases and J by 5 bases. Here the CDR3 DNA reads TGTGCCAGCAGACCTTTTACAGGGGGTCAGGGGCAAAACATTCAGTACTTC. This translates into CASRPFTGGQGQNIQYF.

The chain combines TRBV7-9 with TRBJ2-2; the match to TRBD2 covers 11 bases. Looked up from germline, CDR1 is SEHNR and CDR2 is FQNEAQ (reference sequence). The CDR3 is made up of 18 amino acids. V was pared by 6 bases and J by 5 bases, with 14 bases of the junction left unmatched. The CDR3 region is CASSKILAGGLKTGELFF. Here the CDR3 DNA reads TGTGCCAGCAGTAAAATCCTAGCGGGAGGCCTCAAAACCGGGGAGCTGTTTTTT.

This clone is a singleton in its sample. V gene TRBV28 combines with J gene TRBJ1-3, with 7 bases identical to TRBD1. Trimming removed 6 bases from V and 3 bases from J; junction bases left unmatched: 5. Germline V lookup: CDR1 MDHEN, CDR2 SYDVKM. The length of the CDR3 is 14 residues. CDR3: CASSLHRGGNTIYF. The CDR3 DNA follows: TGTGCCAGCAGCCTCCACAGGGGTGGAAACACCATATATTTT.

This chain connects TRBV5-1 to TRBJ2-5, with D possibly being TRBD2 (5 bases). The CDR3 loop spans 14 amino acids. V shed 0 bases and J shed 7 bases, with 13 bases lying between them. The germline V gene encodes CDR1 SGHRS and CDR2 YFSETQ. CDR3 in DNA: TGCGCCAGCAGCTTGGTCGACCTGAGCGGGACCCAGTACTTC. Translation gives CASSLVDLSGTQYF.

This rearrangement joins TRBV28 to TRBJ1-4; 9 positions agree with TRBD1. The V and J ends lost 6 bases and 8 bases, in that order; junction bases with no gene match: 7. The CDR3 covers 14 residues. Per germline, CDR1 MDHEN and CDR2 SYDVKM. The CDR3 here is CASSLGDRDEKLFF. The CDR3 DNA reads as TGTGCCAGCAGCTTGGGGGACAGGGACGAAAAACTGTTTTTT.

V and J are TRBV6-1 and TRBJ2-3; unclear D gene. Trimming took 6 bases from V and 2 from J, leaving 12 bases between them. In germline, CDR1 is MNHNS, CDR2 SASEGT. The CDR3 extends over 14 amino acids. This chain's CDR3 is CASRNDGFTDTQYF. DNA of the CDR3: TGTGCCAGCAGAAATGACGGATTCACAGATACGCAGTATTTT.

The V call is TRBV7-9, the J call TRBJ2-2; D is undetermined. V lost 1 base, J lost 2 bases, and 5 bases lay in between. CDR1 is SEHNR and CDR2 is FQNEAQ in the germline V gene (reference sequence). CDR3 length: 14 residues. The CDR3 nucleotides read TGTGCCAGCAGCTTAGTCGCTAACACCGGGGAGCTGTTTTTT. Protein product: CASSLVANTGELFF.

The CDR3 loop reads CASSETNSPGELFF. CDR3 coding DNA: TGTGCCAGCAGTGAAACCAACAGCCCCGGGGAGCTGTTTTTT. The rearrangement joins TRBV6-1 to TRBJ2-2; no clear D gene. The CDR3 length is 14 residues. V was trimmed by 2 bases and J by 6 bases, leaving 10 bases between them. Germline CDR1 and CDR2: MNHNS and SASEGT.

In nucleotides, the CDR3 is TGTGCCAGCAGTGTGCTCCCGGGGGTCGGGGAGCTGTTTTTT. This encodes CASSVLPGVGELFF. The J gene is TRBJ2-2, the V gene TRBV2, with D maybe TRBD2 (6 bases). Trimming took 4 bases from V and 7 from J, leaving 13 bases between them. The germline V gene encodes CDR1 SNHLY and CDR2 FYNNEI. The length of the CDR3 is 14 residues.

The chain carries TRBV7-9 and TRBJ2-7, with unresolved D. Germline CDR1 SEHNR, CDR2 FQNEAQ (reference sequence). The CDR3 totals 13 residues. With 5 bases removed from V and 7 bases from J, the gap between germline ends came to 15 bases. CDR3 coding DNA: TGTGCCAGCAGCCCTTCGAAGGAAAGAGAGCAGTACTTC. Translated: CASSPSKEREQYF.

This chain connects TRBV27 to TRBJ1-6, with D maybe TRBD1 (5 bases). CDR1 MNHEY and CDR2 SMNVEV come from the germline V gene (reference sequence). Trimming shortened V by 11 bases and J by 13 bases, and 21 bases separated the two germline ends. The CDR3 loop spans 13 amino acids. The CDR3 nucleotides read TGTGCCTCCAGAGGGGACGGGGGAGGTCCCCTCCACTTT. It specifies CASRGDGGGPLHF.

The chain has TRBV19 and TRBJ1-1; maybe TRBD1 (5 bases). The CDR3 is 13 amino acids. Trimming took 6 bases from V and 1 from J, leaving 9 bases between them. Germline V gene data show CDR1 as LNHDA and CDR2 as SQIVND (reference sequence). Here the CDR3 reads CASSKQENTEAFF. The CDR3 bases are TGTGCCAGTAGCAAACAGGAGAACACTGAAGCTTTCTTT.

The CDR3 nucleotides read TGTGCCAGCTCACCATCGGCGCTAGGAACCTCTGGAAACACCATATATTTT. Its translation is CASSPSALGTSGNTIYF. The chain recombines TRBV18 with TRBJ1-3; no clear D gene. The CDR3 spans 17 residues. Germline CDR1 and CDR2: KGHSH and LQKENI. Deletions cut 2 bases from V and 0 bases from J, with 14 bases between.

V gene TRBV7-2 combines with J gene TRBJ2-7; 9 nucleotides match TRBD2. The CDR3 runs to 12 residues. V shed 7 bases and J 4 bases; nucleotides not matched to a gene: 2. The germline V gene encodes CDR1 SGHTA and CDR2 FQGNSA. CDR3 amino acids: CASTLAGYEQYF. CDR3 nucleotides: TGTGCCAGCACCCTAGCGGGGTACGAGCAGTACTTC.

V and J are TRBV18 and TRBJ1-1; D remains ambiguous. This CDR3 has 13 residues. The germline gives CDR1 KGHSH, CDR2 LQKENI. V was pared by 3 bases and J by 3 bases, with 8 bases between. CDR3 residues: CASSPPPDTEAFF. CDR3 sequence (DNA): TGTGCCAGCTCACCCCCCCCAGACACTGAAGCTTTCTTT.

This chain links TRBV18 with TRBJ2-1, with 7 positions matching TRBD1. V was pared by 0 bases and J by 4 bases, with 6 bases of the junction left unmatched. The CDR3 contains 16 residues. Germline V gene lookup returns CDR1 KGHSH and CDR2 LQKENI. The CDR3 spells CASSPPGTGVYNEQFF. The DNA for the CDR3 is TGTGCCAGCTCACCACCAGGTACAGGGGTATACAATGAGCAGTTCTTC.

J is TRBJ1-5 and V is TRBV30; D is ambiguous. Germline V gene data show CDR1 as GTSNPN and CDR2 as SVGIG (reference sequence). Trimming shortened V by 3 bases and J by 6 bases, and 9 bases separated the two germline ends. This CDR3 region has 12 residues. The CDR3 sequence is CAWSRTPQPQHF. The DNA of the CDR3 is TGTGCCTGGAGCAGGACTCCTCAGCCCCAGCATTTT.

The sample holds one count of this clone. The chain has TRBV7-7 and TRBJ1-3; perhaps TRBD1 as D (5 bases). CDR3 length: 15 amino acids. V was clipped by 7 bases and J by 0 bases, with 13 bases between them. Germline V gives CDR1 SSHAT, CDR2 FNYEAQ (reference sequence). The CDR3 coding sequence is TGTGCCAGCAAATCGAGGGGCCTCTCTGGAAACACCATATATTTT. Residues: CASKSRGLSGNTIYF.

This clone was detected only once. V usage is TRBV11-2 and J usage is TRBJ1-3; D remains ambiguous. V was cut by 1 base and J by 0 bases, with 4 bases left in between. Germline CDR1 SGHAT, CDR2 FQNNGV. This CDR3 is 14 amino acids long. The CDR3 loop is CASSLVSSGNTIYF. The CDR3 DNA reads as TGTGCCAGCAGCTTAGTTTCCTCTGGAAACACCATATATTTT.